The next 23 T cell receptor beta chains were all read from a single sample in a study of shared clonotypes between healthy human individuals. The assay was immunoSEQ multiplex PCR, and TCRdb's table has in-frame clones only and misses some. This table holds around 2.1 million clones, around 93% found once. Terminally differentiated effector memory CD45RA+ cells were excluded by CCR7 positive selection of CD45RO-negative cells. Sequenced input: naive CD8+ T cells from PBMCs. These receptor sequences come from a man aged 18-30 years in good health. Some clones in this sample may be carry-over from other donors' samples.

This chain uses TRBV6-5 with TRBJ2-7; no clear D gene. This CDR3 region has 13 residues. CDR1 is MNHEY, CDR2 SVGAGI, per germline. Trimming left V 0 bases short and J 5 bases short, with 8 bases between. The CDR3 DNA is TGTGCCAGCAGTTACTCCAATTCGGACGAGCAGTACTTC. This sequence encodes CASSYSNSDEQYF.

V gene TRBV29-1 combines with J gene TRBJ2-1; TRBD2 aligns across 10 bases. The CDR3 length is 17 residues. Germline-derived CDR1 and CDR2 are SQVTM and ANQGSEA. V trimming: 6 bases; J trimming: 2 bases; junction bases outside the gene matches: 13. CDR3 amino acids: CSVFGQSGRETYNEQFF. As DNA, the CDR3 is TGCAGCGTCTTTGGACAGAGCGGGAGGGAAACCTACAATGAGCAGTTCTTC.

The chain couples TRBV9 to TRBJ2-7, with TRBD1 identical over 8 bases. The V gene end was trimmed by 0 bases and the J gene end by 7 bases; junction bases not matched to a gene: 6. This CDR3 spans 14 amino acids. Germline CDR1 reads SGDLS; CDR2 reads YYNGEE. CDR3 loop: CASSVVNTGGEQYF. CDR3 in DNA: TGTGCCAGCAGCGTAGTCAACACAGGGGGGGAGCAGTACTTC.

The CDR3 protein is CASSPWRTGGYEQYF. The CDR3 nucleotides read TGTGCCAGCAGCCCCTGGAGGACAGGGGGCTACGAGCAGTACTTC. This rearrangement joins TRBV7-8 to TRBJ2-7, with TRBD1 matching 10 bases. Germline V gene data show CDR1 as SGHVS and CDR2 as FQNEAQ. The CDR3 contains 15 residues. The trim removed 5 bases at V and 3 bases at J, leaving 7 bases unmatched.

The CDR3 DNA reads TGTGCCAGCAGCTTAGGGGCTAGCGATAGTGTTGGCACCGGGGAGCTGTTTTTT. Translated, it gives CASSLGASDSVGTGELFF. The chain is built from TRBV5-6 and TRBJ2-2, with D possibly matching TRBD2 (6 bases). Germline V gives CDR1 SGHDT, CDR2 YYEEEE. This CDR3 has 18 residues. V was cut by 2 bases and J by 4 bases, with 21 bases left in between.

The chain carries TRBV11-3 and TRBJ1-2, with 8 bases aligning to TRBD1. Germline V gene data show CDR1 as SGHNT and CDR2 as YENEEA. This CDR3 is 14 amino acids long. V lost 8 bases to trimming and J lost 0 bases; unmatched junction nucleotides: 5. The CDR3 DNA reads as TGTGCCAGCGACAGGGGAAGATCTAACTATGGCTACACCTTC. Its translation: CASDRGRSNYGYTF.

The chain has TRBV27 and TRBJ2-7; 10 bases map to TRBD2. V lost 8 bases to trimming and J lost 1 base; unmatched junction nucleotides: 11. The CDR3 covers 16 residues. CDR1 MNHEY and CDR2 SMNVEV come from the germline V gene (reference sequence). The CDR3: CASGTNPGLASYEQYF. DNA for the CDR3: TGTGCCAGCGGAACCAACCCGGGACTAGCGTCCTACGAGCAGTACTTC.

The chain uses TRBV5-1 and TRBJ2-1; 7 bases are shared with TRBD1. V gave up 0 bases and J gave up 5 bases; unmatched junction bases: 11. Germline V gives CDR1 SGHRS, CDR2 YFSETQ. The CDR3 covers 17 residues. CDR3 region: CASSLAQVTGWDNEQFF. In DNA form, the CDR3 reads TGCGCCAGCAGCTTGGCCCAAGTGACAGGGTGGGACAATGAGCAGTTCTTC. Full variable domain (outside the CDR3, taken from reference TRBV5-1 and TRBJ2-1): KAGVTQTPRYLIKTRGQQVTLSCSPISGHRSVSWYQQTPGQGLQFLFEYFSETQRNKGNFPGRFSGRQFSNSRSEMNVSTLELGDSALYLCASSLAQVTGWDNEQFFGPGTRLTVL.

This clone came up once. This rearrangement joins TRBV6-5 to TRBJ2-7; 7 bases match TRBD1. The trim removed 6 bases at V and 4 bases at J, leaving 3 bases unmatched. Germline V lookup: CDR1 MNHEY, CDR2 SVGAGI. CDR3 length equals 12 residues. The CDR3 sequence: CASSMTGYEQYF. For the CDR3, the DNA is TGTGCCAGCAGCATGACAGGGTACGAGCAGTACTTC.

The chain links TRBV27 to TRBJ1-2; 10 bases align to TRBD1. Trimming removed 0 bases from V and 6 bases from J; junction bases left unmatched: 10. CDR1 and CDR2 from the germline V gene are MNHEY and SMNVEV (reference sequence). The CDR3 has 17 residues. CDR3 DNA: TGTGCCAGCAGTTTATCCCTGGGGGACAGGGGCTCCGATGGCTACACCTTC. Its translation is CASSLSLGDRGSDGYTF.

This clone was seen a single time. This rearrangement joins TRBV27 to TRBJ2-5, with 7 bases aligning to TRBD1. Germline assignment: CDR1 MNHEY and CDR2 SMNVEV (reference sequence). The junction had 21 bases not matched to a gene; V was cut back by 6 bases and J by 5 bases. CDR3 length: 18 amino acids. This CDR3 is CASSHTRTRQGEYETQYF. The CDR3, as DNA: TGTGCCAGCAGCCATACTAGGACCCGGCAGGGGGAGTACGAGACCCAGTACTTC.

DNA for the CDR3: TGTGCCAGCAGCTCCCGGACAGGGGCCTTGAACACTGAAGCTTTCTTT. This translates into CASSSRTGALNTEAFF. V and J are TRBV7-9 and TRBJ1-1; 9 bases map to TRBD1. This CDR3 region has 16 residues. V was pared by 4 bases and J by 0 bases, with 6 bases of the junction left unmatched. Germline V CDR1 and CDR2: SEHNR, FQNEAQ (reference sequence).

V is TRBV7-9 and J is TRBJ2-3; 7 bases agree with TRBD1. The V gene's germline CDR1 is SEHNR and CDR2 FQNEAQ (reference sequence). V trimming: 3 bases; J trimming: 0 bases; junction bases outside the gene matches: 6. There are 16 residues in the CDR3. DNA of the CDR3: TGTGCCAGCAGCTTTCCCGGGACAGAGAGCACAGATACGCAGTATTTT. Translated, it gives CASSFPGTESTDTQYF.

DNA of the CDR3: TGTGCCAGCAGCTTGGGCACAGAAGAGACCCAGTACTTC. It encodes CASSLGTEETQYF. The chain combines TRBV13 with TRBJ2-5; D call uncertain. Trimming shortened V by 3 bases and J by 3 bases, and 8 bases separated the two germline ends. The CDR3 is 13 residues long. Germline assignment: CDR1 PRHDT and CDR2 FYEKMQ (reference sequence).

V is TRBV5-6 and J is TRBJ2-7; 8 nucleotides match TRBD2. Germline CDR1 and CDR2: SGHDT and YYEEEE. The CDR3 is 15 residues long. The junction had 10 bases not matched to a gene; V was cut back by 4 bases and J by 4 bases. The CDR3 nucleotides read TGTGCCAGCAGCACGGACCGGACTAGCCGTTACGAGCAGTACTTC. Translated, it gives CASSTDRTSRYEQYF.

The chain uses TRBV4-1 and TRBJ1-3; D is unresolved. Germline loops: CDR1 MGHRA, CDR2 YSYEKL. Trimming removed 1 base from V and 0 bases from J, with 10 bases in between. CDR3 length: 16 amino acids. CDR3 DNA sequence: TGCGCCAGCAGCCAAGCGCCGGTGGCCTCTGGAAACACCATATATTTT. Translation gives CASSQAPVASGNTIYF.

Only a few counts were recorded for this clone. This sequence joins TRBV5-6 and TRBJ2-5; D remains ambiguous. CDR3 length equals 11 residues. CDR1 is SGHDT and CDR2 is YYEEEE in the germline V gene. V shed 0 bases and J shed 3 bases, with 0 bases lying between them. The CDR3 DNA reads TGTGCCAGCAGCTTGGAAGAGACCCAGTACTTC. Protein: CASSLEETQYF.

The chain links TRBV27 to TRBJ2-5; no firm D call. V lost 5 bases and J 4 bases, leaving 11 bases between the germline ends. The CDR3 contains 13 residues. Germline CDR1 and CDR2: MNHEY and SMNVEV (reference sequence). Here the CDR3 DNA reads TGTGCCAGCAGTCGCGGAGTCCGAGAGACCCAGTACTTC. Its protein product is CASSRGVRETQYF.

The chain uses TRBV5-1 and TRBJ2-7; TRBD2 is a possible D gene (6 bases). The germline V gene encodes CDR1 SGHRS and CDR2 YFSETQ. The CDR3 spans 15 residues. V was cut by 4 bases and J by 2 bases, with 16 bases left in between. The CDR3 is CASSPEWGVTYEQYF. For the CDR3, the DNA is TGCGCCAGCAGCCCCGAATGGGGGGTTACCTACGAGCAGTACTTC.

The CDR3, as DNA: TGTGCCAGCAAATCTGGGGAGACCCAGTACTTC. It translates to CASKSGETQYF. The V call is TRBV9, the J call TRBJ2-5; D is ambiguous. Germline V gene lookup returns CDR1 SGDLS and CDR2 YYNGEE. With 6 bases removed from V and 5 bases from J, the gap between germline ends came to 8 bases. This CDR3 is 11 amino acids long.

The chain is built from TRBV7-9 and TRBJ2-1; 11 nucleotides align to TRBD2. J lost 6 bases, V lost 3 bases, and 4 bases had no gene match. CDR3 length equals 15 residues. Germline V gives CDR1 SEHNR, CDR2 FQNEAQ (reference sequence). The CDR3 spells CASSLELAGGNEQFF. CDR3 bases: TGTGCCAGCAGCTTGGAGCTAGCGGGAGGCAATGAGCAGTTCTTC.

This chain uses TRBV7-9 with TRBJ1-4, with no clear D. CDR1 is SEHNR and CDR2 is FQNEAQ in the germline V gene (reference sequence). The CDR3 spans 14 residues. The V and J ends lost 8 bases and 3 bases respectively, with 13 bases between them. CDR3 nucleotides: TGTGCCAGCTCCGGGGTTGGAGCTAATGAAAAACTGTTTTTT. It is translated as CASSGVGANEKLFF.

This clone was detected once. V gene TRBV7-8 combines with J gene TRBJ2-7; TRBD2 is a possible D gene (5 bases). V was cut by 8 bases and J by 6 bases, with 17 bases left in between. Looked up from germline, CDR1 is SGHVS and CDR2 is FQNEAQ. The CDR3 sequence is 13 residues long. The CDR3 loop is CASCRPNRGEQYF. Here the CDR3 DNA reads TGTGCCAGCTGCCGACCAAATCGGGGCGAGCAGTACTTC.